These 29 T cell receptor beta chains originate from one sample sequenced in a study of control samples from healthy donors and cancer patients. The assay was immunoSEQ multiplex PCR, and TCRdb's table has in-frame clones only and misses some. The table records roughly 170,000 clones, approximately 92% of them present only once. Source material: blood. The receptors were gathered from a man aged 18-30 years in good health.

The CDR3, as DNA: TGTGCCAGCAGCTCCATCTTATTTACAGCGCTCTCTGGAAACACCATATATTTT. Its translation: CASSSILFTALSGNTIYF. This rearrangement joins TRBV5-6 to TRBJ1-3, with D uncertain. From germline, CDR1 is SGHDT and CDR2 YYEEEE. The V end lost 3 bases, the J end lost 0 bases, and 19 bases lay between the germline ends. The CDR3 is 18 residues long.

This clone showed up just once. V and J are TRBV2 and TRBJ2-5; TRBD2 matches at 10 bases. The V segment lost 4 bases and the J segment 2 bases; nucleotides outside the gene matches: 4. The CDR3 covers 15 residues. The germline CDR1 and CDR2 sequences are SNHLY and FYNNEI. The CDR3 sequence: CASSASGGVQETQYF. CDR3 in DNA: TGTGCCAGCAGTGCCAGCGGGGGGGTTCAAGAGACCCAGTACTTC.

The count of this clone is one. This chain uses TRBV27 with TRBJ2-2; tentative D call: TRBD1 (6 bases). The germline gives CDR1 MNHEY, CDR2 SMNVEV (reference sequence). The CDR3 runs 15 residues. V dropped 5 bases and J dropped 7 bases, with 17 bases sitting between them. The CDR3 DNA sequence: TGTGCCAGCAGTCCTTCGGCAGGGGATAACGGGGAGCTGTTTTTT. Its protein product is CASSPSAGDNGELFF.

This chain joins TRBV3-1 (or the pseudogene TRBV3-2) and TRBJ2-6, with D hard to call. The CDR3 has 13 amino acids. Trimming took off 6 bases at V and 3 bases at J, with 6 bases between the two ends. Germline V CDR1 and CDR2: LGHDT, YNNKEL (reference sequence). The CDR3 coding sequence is TGTGCCAGCAGTACGGGTGGGGCCAACGTCCTGACTTTC. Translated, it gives CASSTGGANVLTF.

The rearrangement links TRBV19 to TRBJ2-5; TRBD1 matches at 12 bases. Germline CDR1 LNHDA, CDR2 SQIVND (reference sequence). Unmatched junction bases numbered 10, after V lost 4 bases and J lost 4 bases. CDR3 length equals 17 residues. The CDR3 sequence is CASSKSRGQGARETQYF. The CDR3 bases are TGTGCCAGTAGTAAGAGCAGGGGACAGGGGGCGAGAGAGACCCAGTACTTC.

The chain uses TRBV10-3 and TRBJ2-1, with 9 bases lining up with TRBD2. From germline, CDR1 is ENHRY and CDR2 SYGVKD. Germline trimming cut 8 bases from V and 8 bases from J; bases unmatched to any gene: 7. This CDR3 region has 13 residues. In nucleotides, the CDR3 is TGTGCCATCGGTGCGGGGGGGCCATATGAGCAGTTCTTC. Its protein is CAIGAGGPYEQFF.

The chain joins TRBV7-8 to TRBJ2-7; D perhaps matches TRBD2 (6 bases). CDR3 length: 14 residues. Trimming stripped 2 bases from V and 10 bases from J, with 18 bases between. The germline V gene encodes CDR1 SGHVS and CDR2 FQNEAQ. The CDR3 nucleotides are TGTGCCAGCAGCTTAACCCCCGGAGGGGCAGCTCAGTACTTC. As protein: CASSLTPGGAAQYF.

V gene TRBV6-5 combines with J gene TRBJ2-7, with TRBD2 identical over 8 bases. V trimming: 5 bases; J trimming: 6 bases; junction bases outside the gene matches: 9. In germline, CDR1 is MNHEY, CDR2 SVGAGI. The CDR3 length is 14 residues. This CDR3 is CASSRPGLGGEQYF. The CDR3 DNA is TGTGCCAGCAGTCGGCCGGGACTAGGAGGCGAGCAGTACTTC.

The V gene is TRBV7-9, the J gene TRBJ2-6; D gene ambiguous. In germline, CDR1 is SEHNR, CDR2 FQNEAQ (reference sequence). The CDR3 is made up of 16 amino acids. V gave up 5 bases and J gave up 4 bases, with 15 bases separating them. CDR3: CASSGKGFFGANVLTF. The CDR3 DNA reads TGTGCCAGCAGCGGTAAAGGGTTCTTCGGGGCCAACGTCCTGACTTTC. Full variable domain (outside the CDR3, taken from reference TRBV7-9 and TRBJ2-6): DTGVSQNPRHKITKRGQNVTFRCDPISEHNRLYWYRQTLGQGPEFLTYFQNEAQLEKSRLLSDRFSAERPKGSFSTLEIQRTEQGDSAMYLCASSGKGFFGANVLTFGAGSRLTVL.

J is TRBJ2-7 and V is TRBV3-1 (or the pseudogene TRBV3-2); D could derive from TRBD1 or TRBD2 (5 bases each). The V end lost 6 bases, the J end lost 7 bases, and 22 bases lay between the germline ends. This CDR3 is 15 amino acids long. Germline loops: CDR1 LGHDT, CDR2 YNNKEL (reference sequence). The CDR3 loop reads CASSPGTGMELEQYF. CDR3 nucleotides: TGTGCCAGCAGTCCCGGGACCGGGATGGAATTAGAGCAGTACTTC.

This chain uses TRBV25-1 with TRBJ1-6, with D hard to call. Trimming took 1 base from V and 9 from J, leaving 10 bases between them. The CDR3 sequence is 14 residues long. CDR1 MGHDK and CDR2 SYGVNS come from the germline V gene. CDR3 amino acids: CASSESGYASPLHF. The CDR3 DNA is TGTGCCAGCAGTGAATCTGGGTACGCTTCACCCCTCCACTTT.

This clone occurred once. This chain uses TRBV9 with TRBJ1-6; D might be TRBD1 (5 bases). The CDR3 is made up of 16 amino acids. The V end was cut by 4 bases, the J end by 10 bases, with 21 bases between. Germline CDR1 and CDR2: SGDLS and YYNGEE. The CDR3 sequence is CASSYTIGGSQSPLHF. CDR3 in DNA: TGTGCCAGCAGCTATACTATCGGGGGGTCGCAATCACCCCTCCACTTT.

The CDR3 DNA reads TGTGCCAGCAGGTTCGGGGGTTTCAGCAATCAGCCCCAGCATTTT. Amino acid sequence: CASRFGGFSNQPQHF. The chain carries TRBV2 and TRBJ1-5; D is possibly TRBD1 (5 bases). V lost 6 bases, J lost 1 base, and 13 bases lay in between. Per the germline V gene, CDR1 is SNHLY and CDR2 is FYNNEI. The CDR3 consists of 15 residues.

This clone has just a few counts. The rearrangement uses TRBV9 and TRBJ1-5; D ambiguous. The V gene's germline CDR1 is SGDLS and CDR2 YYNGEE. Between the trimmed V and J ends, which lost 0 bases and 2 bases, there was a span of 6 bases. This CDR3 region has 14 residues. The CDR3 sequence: CASSVEGGNQPQHF. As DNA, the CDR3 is TGTGCCAGCAGCGTAGAAGGTGGCAATCAGCCCCAGCATTTT.

CDR3 in DNA: TGTGCCAGCAGTTCTTCCGGGTCGGCGGACAATGAAAAACTGTTTTTT. It yields the protein CASSSSGSADNEKLFF. The V gene is TRBV28, the J gene TRBJ1-4; D remains unclear. The CDR3 totals 16 residues. V lost 4 bases, J lost 5 bases, and 17 bases lay in between. Germline values: CDR1 MDHEN, CDR2 SYDVKM. Using reference TRBV28 and TRBJ1-4 for the parts outside the CDR3, the full variable domain is DVKVTQSSRYLVKRTGEKVFLECVQDMDHENMFWYRQDPGLGLRLIYFSYDVKMKEKGDIPEGYSVSREKKERFSLILESASTNQTSMYLCASSSSGSADNEKLFFGSGTQLSVL.

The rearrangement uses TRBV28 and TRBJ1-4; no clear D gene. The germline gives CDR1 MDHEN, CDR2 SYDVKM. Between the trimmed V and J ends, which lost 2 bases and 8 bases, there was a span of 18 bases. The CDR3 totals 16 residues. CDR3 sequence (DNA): TGTGCCAGCAGTTTAAGTGGAGCCGCCGGGGAAGAAAAACTGTTTTTT. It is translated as CASSLSGAAGEEKLFF. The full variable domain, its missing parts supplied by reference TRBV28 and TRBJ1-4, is DVKVTQSSRYLVKRTGEKVFLECVQDMDHENMFWYRQDPGLGLRLIYFSYDVKMKEKGDIPEGYSVSREKKERFSLILESASTNQTSMYLCASSLSGAAGEEKLFFGSGTQLSVL.

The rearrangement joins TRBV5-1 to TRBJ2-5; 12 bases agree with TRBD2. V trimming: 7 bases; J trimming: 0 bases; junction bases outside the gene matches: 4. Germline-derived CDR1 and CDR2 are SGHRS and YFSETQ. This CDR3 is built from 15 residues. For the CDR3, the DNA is TGCGCCAGCGCGCGACTAGCGGGGGACCAAGAGACCCAGTACTTC. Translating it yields CASARLAGDQETQYF.

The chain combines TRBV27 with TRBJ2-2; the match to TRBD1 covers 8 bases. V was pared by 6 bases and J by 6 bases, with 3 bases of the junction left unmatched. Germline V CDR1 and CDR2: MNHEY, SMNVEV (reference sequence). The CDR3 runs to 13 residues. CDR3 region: CASSRGRAGELFF. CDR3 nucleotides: TGTGCCAGCAGCAGGGGGCGAGCCGGGGAGCTGTTTTTT.

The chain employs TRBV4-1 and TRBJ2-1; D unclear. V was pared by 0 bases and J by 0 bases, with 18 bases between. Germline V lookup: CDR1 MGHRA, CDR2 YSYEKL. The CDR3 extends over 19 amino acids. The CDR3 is CASSQDYRFRQSSYNEQFF. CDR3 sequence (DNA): TGCGCCAGCAGCCAAGATTATAGGTTCCGGCAAAGCTCCTACAATGAGCAGTTCTTC.

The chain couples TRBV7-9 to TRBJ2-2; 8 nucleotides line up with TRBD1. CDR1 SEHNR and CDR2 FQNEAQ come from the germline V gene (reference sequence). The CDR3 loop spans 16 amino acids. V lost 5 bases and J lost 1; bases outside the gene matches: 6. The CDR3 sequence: CASSPGDRKNTGELFF. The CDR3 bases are TGTGCCAGCAGCCCGGGGGACAGGAAGAACACCGGGGAGCTGTTTTTT.

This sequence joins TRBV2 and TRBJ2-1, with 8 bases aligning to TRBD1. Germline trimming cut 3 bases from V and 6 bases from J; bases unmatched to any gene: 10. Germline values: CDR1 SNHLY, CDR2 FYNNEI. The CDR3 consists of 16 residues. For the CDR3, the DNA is TGTGCCAGCAGTGACCCTGGCAGGGGGCGTAGCAATGAGCAGTTCTTC. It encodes CASSDPGRGRSNEQFF.

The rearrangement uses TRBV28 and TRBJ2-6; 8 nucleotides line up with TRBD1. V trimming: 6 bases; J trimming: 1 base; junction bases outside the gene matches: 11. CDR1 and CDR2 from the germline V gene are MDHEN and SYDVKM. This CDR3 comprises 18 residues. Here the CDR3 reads CASRKPGQALSGANVLTF. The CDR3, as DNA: TGTGCCAGCAGGAAGCCGGGACAGGCACTATCTGGGGCCAACGTCCTGACTTTC. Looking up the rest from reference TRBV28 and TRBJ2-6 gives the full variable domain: DVKVTQSSRYLVKRTGEKVFLECVQDMDHENMFWYRQDPGLGLRLIYFSYDVKMKEKGDIPEGYSVSREKKERFSLILESASTNQTSMYLCASRKPGQALSGANVLTFGAGSRLTVL.

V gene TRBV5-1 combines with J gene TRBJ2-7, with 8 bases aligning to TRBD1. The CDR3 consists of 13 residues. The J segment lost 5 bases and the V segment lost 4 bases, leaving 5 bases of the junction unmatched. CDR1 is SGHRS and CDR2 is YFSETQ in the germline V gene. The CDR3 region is CASSPGGQNEQYF. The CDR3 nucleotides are TGCGCCAGCAGCCCAGGGGGCCAGAACGAGCAGTACTTC.

Here the CDR3 DNA reads TGCGCCAGCAGCTTCGGAGCGGGATACTACGAGCAGTACTTC. This codes for CASSFGAGYYEQYF. The chain has TRBV5-1 and TRBJ2-7; 7 nucleotides align to TRBD2. Germline CDR1 SGHRS, CDR2 YFSETQ. V gave up 2 bases and J gave up 3 bases; unmatched junction bases: 5. This CDR3 contains 14 residues.

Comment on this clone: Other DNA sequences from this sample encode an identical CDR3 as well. CDR3 bases: TGCGCCAGCAGCTTGGGCCGCACAGATACGCAGTATTTT. Translation gives CASSLGRTDTQYF. The rearrangement joins TRBV5-1 to TRBJ2-3; no clear D. The CDR3 extends over 13 amino acids. The V gene's germline CDR1 is SGHRS and CDR2 YFSETQ. The V and J ends lost 0 bases and 1 base respectively, with 3 bases between them.

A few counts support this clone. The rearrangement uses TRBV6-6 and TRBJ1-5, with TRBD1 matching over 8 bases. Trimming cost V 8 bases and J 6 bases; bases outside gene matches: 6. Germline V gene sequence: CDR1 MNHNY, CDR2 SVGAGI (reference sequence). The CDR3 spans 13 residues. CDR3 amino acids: CASAMTGVQPQHF. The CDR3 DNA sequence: TGTGCCAGCGCTATGACAGGGGTTCAGCCCCAGCATTTT.

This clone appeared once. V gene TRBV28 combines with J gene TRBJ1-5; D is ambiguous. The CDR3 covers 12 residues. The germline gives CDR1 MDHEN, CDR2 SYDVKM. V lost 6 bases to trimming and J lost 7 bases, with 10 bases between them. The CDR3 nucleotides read TGTGCCAGCAGAAAGGTAAAGCAGCCCCAGCATTTT. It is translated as CASRKVKQPQHF.

The DNA of the CDR3 is TGTGCCAGCAGCTTGGAGCCTAATGAAAAACTGTTTTTT. Translated, it gives CASSLEPNEKLFF. V usage is TRBV5-4 and J usage is TRBJ1-4, with D uncertain. In germline, CDR1 is SGHNT, CDR2 YYREEE (reference sequence). The V end was cut by 0 bases, the J end by 3 bases, with 3 bases between. The CDR3 is 13 residues long.

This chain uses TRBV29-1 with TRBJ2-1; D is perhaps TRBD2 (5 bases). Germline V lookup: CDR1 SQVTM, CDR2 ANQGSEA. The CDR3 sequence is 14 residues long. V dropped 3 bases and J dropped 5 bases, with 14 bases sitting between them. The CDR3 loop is CSVEGAHGDNEQFF. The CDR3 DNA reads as TGCAGCGTTGAGGGCGCTCACGGGGACAATGAGCAGTTCTTC.